What follows are 2 T cell receptor beta chains derived from one specimen sequenced in a study of cytomegalovirus exposure and HLA in healthy donors. Researchers ran the PCR with 60 Vbeta and 13 Jbeta primers. Sequencing was performed with immunoSEQ multiplex PCR; in TCRdb, only in-frame clones are kept and a portion is missing. Found here are about 200,000 clones, 86% of them singletons; the top ten hold around 0.3%. Input material: PBMCs. The receptors originated from a woman aged 25 to 45 in good health and CMV-seronegative.

The CDR3 here is CASRGQGSYEQYF. In nucleotides, the CDR3 is TGTGCCAGCAGGGGCCAGGGGAGTTACGAGCAGTACTTC. V is TRBV27 and J is TRBJ2-7; D is perhaps TRBD1 (6 bases). CDR1 MNHEY and CDR2 SMNVEV come from the germline V gene (reference sequence). The CDR3 covers 13 residues. V dropped 6 bases and J dropped 4 bases, with 13 bases sitting between them.

The chain uses TRBV7-2 and TRBJ2-1; 8 positions match TRBD2. Germline CDR1 SGHTA, CDR2 FQGNSA. CDR3 length: 15 amino acids. V lost 6 bases to trimming and J lost 7 bases; unmatched junction nucleotides: 11. CDR3: CASRTGLGDLNEQFF. The CDR3, as DNA: TGTGCCAGCAGGACGGGACTAGGAGATTTAAATGAGCAGTTCTTC.